Shown below are 18 T cell receptor beta chains from a single sample sequenced in a study of identical twins. One entry per CDR3 protein results from TCRdb running MiXCR on the 5' RACE reads. The sample carries under 900,000 distinct CDR3 sequences, 9% to 15% recorded once. These data were likewise used in another study, on yellow fever vaccine responses in identical twins.

Sequenced: PBMCs. The receptors derive from a woman younger than 30 in good health.

The chain joins TRBV15 to TRBJ2-5, with 9 bases identical to TRBD1. The junction had 12 bases not matched to a gene; V was cut back by 5 bases and J by 5 bases. This CDR3 is 16 amino acids long. CDR1 LNHNV and CDR2 YYDKDF come from the germline V gene (reference sequence). Here the CDR3 DNA reads TGTGCCACCAGCGCCAATTCCGGGACAGGGAGTGAGACCCAGTACTTC. Amino acid sequence: CATSANSGTGSETQYF.

The table lists this clonotype with a few counts. The chain combines TRBV28 with TRBJ2-5; D is perhaps TRBD1 or TRBD2 (6 bases each). The CDR3 loop spans 16 amino acids. V lost 3 bases and J 1 base, leaving 15 bases between the germline ends. CDR1 and CDR2 (germline): MDHEN, SYDVKM. CDR3 region: CASSFSGAQVQETQYF. CDR3 in DNA: TGTGCCAGCAGTTTCTCGGGGGCCCAGGTCCAAGAGACCCAGTACTTC.

This clonotype was picked up many times. This chain joins TRBV24-1 and TRBJ2-1; the match to TRBD1 covers 9 bases. CDR1 and CDR2 (germline): KGHDR, SFDVKD. The ends lost 4 bases at V and 9 bases at J; junction bases unmatched: 15. This CDR3 is built from 17 residues. The CDR3, as DNA: TGTGCCACCAGTGACTCAACCGCGGGACAGGGTAAGAGTGAGCAGTTCTTC. Its protein is CATSDSTAGQGKSEQFF.

This clonotype has a count of ten or more. V gene TRBV12-3 or TRBV12-4 combines with J gene TRBJ1-2, with TRBD1 as a possible D gene (6 bases). The CDR3 totals 11 residues. Trimming left V 4 bases short and J 7 bases short, with 7 bases between. The CDR3 is CASSSRGGYTF. The DNA of the CDR3 is TGTGCCAGCAGTTCCAGGGGTGGCTACACCTTC.

The table lists this clonotype with a few counts. This chain links TRBV24-1 with TRBJ1-5; no definite D call. The CDR3 covers 13 residues. Trimming shortened V by 4 bases and J by 4 bases, and 7 bases separated the two germline ends. The germline V gene encodes CDR1 KGHDR and CDR2 SFDVKD. The CDR3 protein is CATSERINQPQHF. DNA for the CDR3: TGTGCCACCAGTGAACGGATTAATCAGCCCCAGCATTTT.

The chain has TRBV7-9 and TRBJ1-2; no reliable D call. V was cut by 5 bases and J by 2 bases, with 9 bases left in between. The CDR3 runs 13 residues. Germline V lookup: CDR1 SEHNR, CDR2 FQNEAQ (reference sequence). The CDR3 DNA sequence: TGTGCCAGCAGCCCGGCCGTCAACTATGGCTACACCTTC. The encoded protein is CASSPAVNYGYTF. Full variable domain (remainder filled in from reference TRBV7-9 and TRBJ1-2): DTGVSQNPRHKITKRGQNVTFRCDPISEHNRLYWYRQTLGQGPEFLTYFQNEAQLEKSRLLSDRFSAERPKGSFSTLEIQRTEQGDSAMYLCASSPAVNYGYTFGSGTRLTVV.

This clonotype was counted only a few times. This chain joins TRBV20-1 and TRBJ1-1; no clear D. Trimming left V 0 bases short and J 6 bases short, with 11 bases between. The CDR3 has 13 amino acids. Germline CDR1 reads DFQATT; CDR2 reads SNEGSKA (reference sequence). The CDR3 DNA sequence: TGCAGTGCTAGAGAGACAACTAGCGCTGAAGCTTTCTTT. Translation gives CSARETTSAEAFF.

This clonotype has more than one count but fewer than ten. The chain is built from TRBV5-1 and TRBJ1-6; 12 positions match TRBD1. The germline CDR1 and CDR2 sequences are SGHRS and YFSETQ. Trimming at V came to 6 bases and at J to 8 bases, leaving 9 bases not matched to a gene. The CDR3 consists of 16 residues. CDR3 in DNA: TGCGCCAGCACCTCCGGGACAGGGGGCTCGGATTCACCCCTCCACTTT. Translating it yields CASTSGTGGSDSPLHF.

Ten or more counts support this clonotype. The chain is built from TRBV12-3 or TRBV12-4 and TRBJ2-1; possible D gene TRBD1, 6 bases. This CDR3 has 15 amino acids. V was trimmed by 4 bases and J by 3 bases, leaving 13 bases between them. CDR3 in DNA: TGTGCCAGCAGTTCCCTGACAGGTTTCTACAATGAGCAGTTCTTC. Translating gives CASSSLTGFYNEQFF.

This clonotype was seen a few times. V usage is TRBV10-2 and J usage is TRBJ2-1; D gene unclear. Germline V gene lookup returns CDR1 WSHSY and CDR2 SAAADI. Trimming took 8 bases from V and 4 from J, leaving 15 bases between them. This CDR3 is built from 14 residues. CDR3 nucleotide sequence: TGCGCCAGCGCCGGGTCCCTGGGTTACAATGAGCAGTTCTTC. It yields the protein CASAGSLGYNEQFF.

This clonotype was observed a few times. The V gene is TRBV11-2, the J gene TRBJ1-4, with a possible D match to TRBD1 (5 bases). CDR1 and CDR2 (germline): SGHAT, FQNNGV. The CDR3 loop spans 14 amino acids. V was shortened by 3 bases and J by 7 bases, with 12 bases between the two germline ends. CDR3 amino acids: CASSFIQGVEKLFF. Here the CDR3 DNA reads TGTGCCAGCAGCTTTATCCAGGGTGTTGAAAAACTGTTTTTT.

The chain recombines TRBV12-3 or TRBV12-4 with TRBJ2-7, with D perhaps TRBD2 (5 bases). V was clipped by 6 bases and J by 7 bases, with 19 bases between them. CDR3 size: 14 residues. In DNA form, the CDR3 reads TGTGCCAGCAGCTCGGACCTCACCTGGAGGGAGCAGTACTTC. It encodes CASSSDLTWREQYF.

The J gene is TRBJ2-1, the V gene TRBV18; no reliable D call. There are 16 residues in the CDR3. Between the trimmed V and J ends, which lost 5 bases and 0 bases, there was a span of 14 bases. CDR1 KGHSH and CDR2 LQKENI come from the germline V gene. CDR3 region: CASSRQSSSSYNEQFF. The CDR3 DNA reads TGTGCCAGCTCAAGACAAAGCTCCAGCTCCTACAATGAGCAGTTCTTC.

The DNA of the CDR3 is TGTGCCGGAAGACGGGGGGGCGTCACAGATACGCAGTATTTT. It translates to CAGRRGGVTDTQYF. The gene calls are TRBV7-2 and TRBJ2-3; TRBD2 matches 8 bases. With V trimmed by 11 bases and J by 2 bases, 9 bases remained unmatched. This CDR3 is 14 amino acids long. From germline, CDR1 is SGHTA and CDR2 FQGNSA.

This clonotype was seen only a few times. The chain joins TRBV28 to TRBJ2-7, with D maybe TRBD2 (6 bases). The V and J ends lost 4 bases and 7 bases respectively, with 20 bases between them. The CDR3 consists of 15 residues. Germline V gene lookup returns CDR1 MDHEN and CDR2 SYDVKM. CDR3 nucleotides: TGTGCCAGCAGTTCTCTGGGACCGGGAGAAGGAGAGCAGTACTTC. It translates to CASSSLGPGEGEQYF.

This clonotype was found a few times. This chain uses TRBV12-3 or TRBV12-4 with TRBJ2-1, with TRBD2 matching over 7 bases. This CDR3 spans 14 amino acids. Trimming took 8 bases from V and 4 from J; bases not matched to a gene: 8. The CDR3 DNA is TGTGCCAGCGAGTTGGGGAGGGATTACAATGAGCAGTTCTTC. Translating gives CASELGRDYNEQFF.

Many counts were recorded for this clonotype. The chain employs TRBV27 and TRBJ2-5; no reliable D call. The CDR3 has 13 amino acids. Germline values: CDR1 MNHEY, CDR2 SMNVEV (reference sequence). V lost 2 bases and J 5 bases, leaving 9 bases between the germline ends. CDR3 coding DNA: TGTGCCAGCAGTTTAGGATTTCTGGAGACCCAGTACTTC. Translated, it gives CASSLGFLETQYF.

The chain employs TRBV5-6 and TRBJ1-1; no clear D. CDR3 length: 13 residues. Germline loops: CDR1 SGHDT, CDR2 YYEEEE. V was shortened by 4 bases and J by 0 bases, with 7 bases between the two germline ends. The CDR3 DNA follows: TGTGCCAGCAGCCGGTCGGTGAACACTGAAGCTTTCTTT. It translates to CASSRSVNTEAFF.